This T cell receptor beta chain was observed in a study of beta chain features in type 1 diabetes. As for the study in general: Similarity in age, gender and cell yields was seen between patients and healthy donors. Whole-study findings and limits: TCRB CDR3s from Type 1 diabetes patients were moderately but significantly shorter in all four CD4+ subsets. For cells with high TCR expression, cDNA sequencing could yield over-representation.

The CDR3 contains 14 residues. Looked up from germline, CDR1 is MDHEN and CDR2 is SYDVKM. Trimming cost V 5 bases and J 8 bases, with 16 bases left between them. Isolated RNA was reverse transcribed in full, so expressed TCRB transcripts were sequenced. The method was immunoSEQ multiplex PCR; TCRdb's version includes in-frame clones alone and lacks a portion of them. The sample consists of 17,000 or so clones, about 70% of them appearing once. Comments on this clone: Its target is not known.

The chain has TRBV28 and TRBJ2-1; TRBD2 might be the D (7 bases). The material sequenced was stem cell memory CD4+ T cells from blood. This receptor was obtained from a man aged 30 to 39 with type 1 diabetes. The CDR3 spells CASSPGGPTHEQFF. CDR3 sequence (DNA): TGTGCCAGCAGTCCGGGGGGCCCTACTCATGAGCAGTTCTTC.